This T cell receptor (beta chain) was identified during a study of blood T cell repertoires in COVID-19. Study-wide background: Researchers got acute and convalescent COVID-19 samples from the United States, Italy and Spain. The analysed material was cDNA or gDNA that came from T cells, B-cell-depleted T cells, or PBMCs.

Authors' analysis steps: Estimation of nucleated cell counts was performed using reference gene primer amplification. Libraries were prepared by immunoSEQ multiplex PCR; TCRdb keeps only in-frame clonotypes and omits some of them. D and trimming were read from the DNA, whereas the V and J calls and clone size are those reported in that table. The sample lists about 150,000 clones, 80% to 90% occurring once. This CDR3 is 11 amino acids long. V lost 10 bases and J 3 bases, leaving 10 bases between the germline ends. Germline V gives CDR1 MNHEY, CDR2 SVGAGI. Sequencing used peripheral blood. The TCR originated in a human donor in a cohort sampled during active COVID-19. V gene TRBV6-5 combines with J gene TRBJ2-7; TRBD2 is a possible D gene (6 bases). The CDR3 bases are TGTGCCACCGGGACTCACTACGAGCAGTACTTC. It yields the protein CATGTHYEQYF.